This TCR beta chain was retrieved from a study of T cell repertoires in cytomegalovirus infection. As for the study in general: Evidence of both CMV infection and a matching HLA type came from public TCR beta signatures. Study-level points and caveats: Carriers of CMV plus the relevant HLA were identified by cumulative public TCR beta family frequency. CMV-specific TCR beta clonotypes restricted by HLA-C dominated the ex vivo response.

Turning to this clonotype: Its antigen remains unknown.

TCRdb re-derived calls from the reads in MiXCR, one entry per CDR3 protein. The data contain about 600,000 distinct CDR3 sequences, less than 25% of them singletons. The germline V gene has CDR1 MNHEY and CDR2 SVGEGT. This CDR3 contains 15 residues. V dropped 6 bases and J dropped 2 bases, with 14 bases sitting between them. What was sequenced was CD8+ T cells from PBMCs. The clonotype comes from a human donor in good health (CMV status not recorded). Some clones in this sample may be carry-over from other donors' samples. The rearrangement joins TRBV6-2 or TRBV6-3 to TRBJ1-5, with D hard to call. The CDR3 loop reads CASSPQFQGNQPQHF. CDR3 nucleotides: TGTGCCAGCAGCCCACAATTCCAGGGCAATCAGCCCCAGCATTTT.